The entry that follows covers one T cell receptor beta chain sequence. The assay was immunoSEQ multiplex PCR, and TCRdb's table has in-frame clones only and misses some. The data contain tens of thousands of clones, roughly 86% of them singletons. This CDR3 is built from 15 residues. These data belong to a study of OX40 agonist ivuxolimab in advanced cancers. The V and J genes are TRBV21-1 and TRBJ1-2; TRBD1, the D gene given by the table, was not confirmed from the DNA. TRBV21-1 is marked as a pseudogene. This clonotype was obtained from an adult with an advanced solid tumor such as melanoma, head and neck, liver or kidney cancer. The sequencing here drew on CD4+ or CD8+ T cells sorted from blood, taken in a trial of the OX40 agonist ivuxolimab. The CDR3 protein is CASSNPFPDRVGYTF. The CDR3 DNA sequence: TGTGCCAGCAGCAATCCGTTTCCTGACAGGGTCGGCTACACCTTC.